This entry is about one T cell receptor beta chain. No antigen is known for it. It has no much larger one-base neighbor in the sample; base qualities were not kept. The donors were a few dozen Caucasian individuals from Russia, aged roughly 6 to 100 years, who were systemically healthy. Each donor gave 8.5 to 10 milliliters of peripheral blood, collected into EDTA-treated Vacutainer tubes. Ficoll-Paque density-gradient centrifugation was used to isolate PBMCs, with at least 6 million obtained per sample. Total RNA, at least 5.5 micrograms per sample, was extracted from PBMCs with Trizol reagent. Naive CD45RAhigh/CD27high T cell percentages were measured by flow cytometry on a PBMC aliquot from every donor. Libraries were constructed by 5' RACE. The data were produced on an Illumina HiSeq 2500. A second PCR of 7 to 11 cycles was performed with a sample-barcoded 5' primer and a J-beta primer mix. A unique molecular identifier was introduced onto each TCR beta cDNA molecule by a template-switch 5' adaptor carrying 12 random nucleotides. At least 2.5 million CDR3-containing paired-end reads were obtained from each sample. First-strand cDNA synthesis was performed from all RNA using the Mint cDNA synthesis kit, with priming by a TRBC-specific oligonucleotide. Following uracil-DNA glycosylase treatment, a first 18-cycle PCR with universal primers M1SS and BC2_uni_R was performed on all cDNA. Concerning the study's data processing: Each sample was normalized by randomly selecting 1 million high-quality reads, each carrying a distinct molecular identifier. Reads sharing molecular identifiers were discarded rather than binned into consensus sequences. MiTCR, with a Q25 quality threshold and the strictest error-elimination algorithm, was used for CDR3 identification, clonotype clustering and error correction. A nonparametric unseen species model using Euler transformation provided a lower-bound estimate of total TCR beta diversity. Clones were called with MiXCR by TCRdb after fastp trimmed the public reads at Q25, and only in-frame beta chains were retained. Duplicate CDR3 protein sequences are folded into a single record with the most common DNA and genes. The V and J calls come from TCRdb's annotation, not from the publication. The sample table lists about 1 million distinct CDR3 sequences, approximately 26% of them with a count of one. The ten largest clones take up less than 0.85% of the sample.

The germline V gene provides CDR1 SGHRS and CDR2 YFSETQ. The CDR3 goes from the cysteine to the phenylalanine over 15 residues. The read is trimmed to its CDR3 DNA, 45 bases read in frame from base 1. Trimming costs V 0 bases and J 8 bases, and their ends lie 14 bases apart. These data belong to a study of blood T cells in healthy people across ages (dated by TCRdb to the mid-2010s). For the wider study: In model experiments, roughly one uniquely barcoded TCR beta cDNA molecule per two T cells was captured by template switching. Age-related changes in TCR beta repertoire diversity were measured in the study by deep sequencing normalized with unique cDNA molecular identifiers. Four age groups were formed from the donors: young (average approximately 16 years), middle-aged (around 37), aged (under 70) and long-lived (approximately 80). For two donors (one aged 18 to 30 and one aged 80 or older), the study analyzed two additional independent replicas of 1 million unique cDNA reads from the same blood draw. What the research found in general, with its limitations: Estimates of total diversity based on one million sequenced T cells were considered lower bounds and underestimates. As age increased, observed TCR beta diversity per million T cells dropped in a roughly linear way, and a significant reduction was already evident by age 40. Compared with the aged group, more naive CD4+ T cells, fewer expanded clones and increased TCR diversity were shown by the long-lived group, suggesting age selection. The percentage of naive T cells measured by flow cytometry correlated strongly with observed TCR beta diversity. Since profiling was done on bulk unsorted PBMCs, naive and antigen-experienced compartments could not be conclusively compared. The CMV infection status of donors was not known, potentially confounding age-related changes in expanded clonotypes.

This sample also appeared in a second study, on T cells of mothers and their children. The second paper further reports: Donors were nine systemically healthy Caucasian individuals: three mothers and their six children. cDNA synthesis used all of the extracted RNA, with roughly 1.5 ug of RNA in each 15 ul reaction. Sample barcodes and 2-4 random nucleotides were added via the M1S primer in the second PCR. More than 8.5 million TCR beta CDR3 reads were obtained from each mother, and millions of reads were obtained from each child. Thymic selection shapes the output of TCR recombination in a similar way in related and unrelated pairs, and inherited differences have a minor effect. Normalized repertoire overlap in related mother-child pairs was always slightly higher than in unrelated mother-child pairs, but the difference was never significant. Persistent microchimeric T cell clones were not detected, at a sensitivity of 85 to 100 clones per million clonotypes. In the study, deep NGS was used to compare the TCR beta repertoires of mothers and children, and features distinguishing related mother-child pairs from unrelated individuals were sought. On average, the children were approximately 11 +/- 4 years old, while the mothers were about 40 +/- 4 years old. After adapters were ligated using NEBNext reagents, the libraries underwent 100+100 nt paired-end sequencing on an Illumina HiSeq 2000. To avoid cross-contamination, the mother libraries and the child libraries were prepared a month apart and sequenced in separate runs. For each donor, between about 500,000 and 2,000,000 distinct TCR beta clonotypes were identified. Naive TCR beta clonotypes were estimated from low-frequency clonotypes matched to each donor's FACS-determined naive share, without sorting.

The clonotype was recovered from a girl aged 2 to 10 in good health. This receptor chain uses TRBV5-1 and TRBJ1-4, with the D gene call left open. The sequencing sample was made of blood. The CDR3 region reads CASSLEQYLVEKLFF. At the DNA level, the sequence is TGCGCCAGCAGCTTGGAACAGTACTTGGTCGAAAAACTGTTTTTT.